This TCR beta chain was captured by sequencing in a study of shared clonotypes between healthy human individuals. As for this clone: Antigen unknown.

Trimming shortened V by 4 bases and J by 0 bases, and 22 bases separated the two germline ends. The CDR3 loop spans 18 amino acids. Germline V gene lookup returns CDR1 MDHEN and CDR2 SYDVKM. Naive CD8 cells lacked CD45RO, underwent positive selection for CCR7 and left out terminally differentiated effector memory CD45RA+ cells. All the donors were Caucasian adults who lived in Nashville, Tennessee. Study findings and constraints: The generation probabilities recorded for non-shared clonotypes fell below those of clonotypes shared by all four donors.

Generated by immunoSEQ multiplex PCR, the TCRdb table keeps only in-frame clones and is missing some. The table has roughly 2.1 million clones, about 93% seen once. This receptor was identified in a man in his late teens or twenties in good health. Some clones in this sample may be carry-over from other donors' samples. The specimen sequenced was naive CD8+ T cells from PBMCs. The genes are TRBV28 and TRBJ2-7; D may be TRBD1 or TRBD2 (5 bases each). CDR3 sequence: CASSSHTITGTYSYEQYF. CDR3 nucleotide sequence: TGTGCCAGCAGTTCCCACACTATAACCGGGACGTACTCCTACGAGCAGTACTTC.